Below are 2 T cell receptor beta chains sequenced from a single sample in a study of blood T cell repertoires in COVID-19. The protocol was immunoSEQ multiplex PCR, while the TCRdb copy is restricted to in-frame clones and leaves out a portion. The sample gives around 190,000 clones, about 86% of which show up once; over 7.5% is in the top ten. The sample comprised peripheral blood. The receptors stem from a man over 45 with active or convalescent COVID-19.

The chain's CDR3 is CASRLGGANTEAFF. For the CDR3, the DNA is TGTGCCAGCAGATTAGGGGGGGCTAACACTGAAGCTTTCTTT. This sequence joins TRBV6-5 and TRBJ1-1; tentatively, D is TRBD1 (6 bases). Deletions cut 6 bases from V and 2 bases from J, with 13 bases between. Looked up from germline, CDR1 is MNHEY and CDR2 is SVGAGI. CDR3 length equals 14 residues.

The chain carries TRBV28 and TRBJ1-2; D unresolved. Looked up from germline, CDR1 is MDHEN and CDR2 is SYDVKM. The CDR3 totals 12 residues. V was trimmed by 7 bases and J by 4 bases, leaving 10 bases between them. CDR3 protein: CASNAGPYGYTF. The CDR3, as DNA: TGTGCCAGCAATGCAGGCCCCTATGGCTACACCTTC.